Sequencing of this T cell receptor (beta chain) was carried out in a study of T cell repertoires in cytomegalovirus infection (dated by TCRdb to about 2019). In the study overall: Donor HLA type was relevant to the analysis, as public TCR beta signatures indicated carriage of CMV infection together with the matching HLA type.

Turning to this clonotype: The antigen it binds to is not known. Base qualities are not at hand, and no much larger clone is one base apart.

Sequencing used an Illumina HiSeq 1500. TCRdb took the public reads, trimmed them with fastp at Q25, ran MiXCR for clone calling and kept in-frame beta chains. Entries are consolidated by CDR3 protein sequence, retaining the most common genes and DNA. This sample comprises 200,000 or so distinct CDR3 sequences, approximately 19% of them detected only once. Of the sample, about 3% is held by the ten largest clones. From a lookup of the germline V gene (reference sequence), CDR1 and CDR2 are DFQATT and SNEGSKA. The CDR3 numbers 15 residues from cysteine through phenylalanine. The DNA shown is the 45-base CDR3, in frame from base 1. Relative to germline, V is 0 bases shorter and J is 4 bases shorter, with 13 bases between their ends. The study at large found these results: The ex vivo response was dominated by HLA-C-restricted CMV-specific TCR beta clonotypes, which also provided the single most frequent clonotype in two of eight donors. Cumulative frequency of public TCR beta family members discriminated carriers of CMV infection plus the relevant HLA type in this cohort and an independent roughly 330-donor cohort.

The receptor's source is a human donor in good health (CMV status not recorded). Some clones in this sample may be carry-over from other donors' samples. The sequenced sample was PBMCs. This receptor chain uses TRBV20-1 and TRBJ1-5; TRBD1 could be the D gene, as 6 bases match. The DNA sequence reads TGCAGTGCTAGAGATCCGGGGGCTCGGAATCAGCCCCAGCATTTT. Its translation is CSARDPGARNQPQHF.